This T cell receptor beta chain was observed in a study of T cell responses to AZD1222 COVID-19 vaccine. CDR3 length: 13 amino acids. The V and J ends lost 5 bases and 6 bases, in that order; junction bases with no gene match: 7. Findings and limits, study-wide: Rises in breadth and depth of Spike-specific TCRs came after two AZD1222 doses. Donors skewed white British and female; clonal diversity was possibly underestimated. The peak T cell response came first, and repertoires were sampled only after it. At 160-218 and 743-854, vaccine-associated CD4 TCRs were dominant, and they spanned spike.

The method was immunoSEQ multiplex PCR; TCRdb's version includes in-frame clones alone and lacks a portion of them. The table lists approximately 110,000 clones, roughly 90% of them singletons. Comments on this clone: Its antigen remains unidentified.

The source material was peripheral blood, sampled on day 0 of AZD1222 vaccination. The chain recombines TRBV12-3 or TRBV12-4 with TRBJ2-7; 7 bases fit TRBD2. This sequence was found in an adult in good health. The CDR3 DNA is TGTGCCAGCAGTCCCCTGGGGGGGTCCGAGCAGTACTTC. Residues: CASSPLGGSEQYF.